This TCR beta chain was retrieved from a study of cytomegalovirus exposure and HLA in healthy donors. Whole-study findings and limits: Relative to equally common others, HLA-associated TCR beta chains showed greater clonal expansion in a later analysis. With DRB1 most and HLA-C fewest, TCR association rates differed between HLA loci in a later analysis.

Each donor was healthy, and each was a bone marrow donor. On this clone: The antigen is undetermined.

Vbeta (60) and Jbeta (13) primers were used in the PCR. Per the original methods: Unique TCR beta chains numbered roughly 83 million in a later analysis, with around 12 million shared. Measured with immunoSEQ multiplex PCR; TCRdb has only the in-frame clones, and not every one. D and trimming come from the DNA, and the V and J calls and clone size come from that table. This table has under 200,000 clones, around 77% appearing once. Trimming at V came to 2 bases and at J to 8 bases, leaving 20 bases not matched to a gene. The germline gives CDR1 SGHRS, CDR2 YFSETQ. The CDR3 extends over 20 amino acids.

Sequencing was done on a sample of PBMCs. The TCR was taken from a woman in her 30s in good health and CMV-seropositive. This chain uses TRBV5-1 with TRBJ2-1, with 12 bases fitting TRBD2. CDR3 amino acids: CASSFMGSAGRLAGVYEQFF. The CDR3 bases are TGCGCCAGCAGCTTCATGGGCTCCGCCGGGCGACTAGCGGGAGTCTATGAGCAGTTCTTC.